This TCR beta chain is drawn from a study of Ad26.COV2.S vaccination and SARS-CoV-2 variants. Turning to the study itself: The donor was enrolled in the Ad26.COV2.S arm of the COV1001 trial. Intramuscular Ad26.COV2.S doses were given once or twice, 56 days apart. Study conclusions and caveats: Analyses of TCR breadth and depth may have underestimated total T cell responses.

About this clone itself: Its antigen is unidentified.

V shed 2 bases and J shed 1 base, with 12 bases lying between them. The CDR3 runs 16 residues. Looked up from germline, CDR1 is LGHDT and CDR2 is YNNKEL (reference sequence). Clones were sequenced by immunoSEQ multiplex PCR, and TCRdb holds only the in-frame ones, with some missing. The repertoire consists of fewer than 900,000 clones, with about 89% occurring once and the leading ten covering 1.5%. Treatment defined: roughly 20 received Ad26.COV2.S at low or high dose, single or two shots; five or six received placebo; per-sample allocation not given. It was on day 63 after the first vaccine or placebo injection that samples were taken. The vaccine antigen was prefusion-stabilized Wuhan SARS-CoV-2 spike.

The sequenced sample was peripheral blood, obtained in a trial of Ad26.COV2.S vaccine versus placebo. The receptor comes from a person aged 18-60 years who received the Ad26.COV2.S COVID-19 vaccine or a placebo. This chain uses TRBV3-1 (or the pseudogene TRBV3-2) with TRBJ2-4; the D gene is possibly TRBD1 (5 bases). CDR3 sequence reads: CASSQPAGMAKNIQYF. The CDR3 region has the DNA TGTGCCAGCAGCCAACCGGCAGGGATGGCCAAAAACATTCAGTACTTC.